These 27 T cell receptor beta chains were sequenced from one sample in a study of shared clonotypes between healthy human individuals. Only in-frame clones appear in the TCRdb table, and some are missing; sequencing was by immunoSEQ multiplex PCR. The sample includes approximately 1.5 million clones, 95% to 99% of them seen just once. Sequenced input: naive CD4+ T cells sorted from blood. The subset was: CD45RA+ positively selected. The source of these receptors is a man aged 25-40 years in good health.

V and J are TRBV11-2 and TRBJ1-5; D perhaps matches TRBD1 (5 bases). This CDR3 has 14 residues. The germline gives CDR1 SGHAT, CDR2 FQNNGV. Trimming removed 5 bases from V and 7 bases from J, with 15 bases in between. As DNA, the CDR3 is TGTGCCAGCAGCCCTCCGGGACTTCGGCAGCCCCAGCATTTT. Amino acids: CASSPPGLRQPQHF.

DNA of the CDR3: TGTGCCAGCAGCCTCTCGGGAGCGGGCACAGATACGCAGTATTTT. This translates into CASSLSGAGTDTQYF. V gene TRBV7-3 combines with J gene TRBJ2-3, with a tentative D call TRBD2 (6 bases). V lost 5 bases and J 1 base, leaving 13 bases between the germline ends. CDR1 is SGHTA, CDR2 FQGTGA, per germline. The length of the CDR3 is 15 residues. Together with reference TRBV7-3 and TRBJ2-3, the CDR3 gives the full variable domain: GAGVSQTPSNKVTEKGKYVELRCDPISGHTALYWYRQSLGQGPEFLIYFQGTGAADDSGLPNDRFFAVRPEGSVSTLKIQRTERGDSAVYLCASSLSGAGTDTQYFGPGTRLTVL.

In the case of this clone: The sample has other DNA sequences that encode this CDR3 too. The J gene is TRBJ2-5, the V gene TRBV18; D is possibly TRBD1 (6 bases). V shed 2 bases and J shed 4 bases, with 8 bases lying between them. CDR1 and CDR2 (germline): KGHSH, LQKENI. The CDR3 covers 13 residues. DNA for the CDR3: TGTGCCAGCTCACCAGGGGGCGGAGAGACCCAGTACTTC. Its translation: CASSPGGGETQYF.

This chain uses TRBV7-8 with TRBJ2-1; D tentatively fits TRBD1 or TRBD2 (5 bases each). Looked up from germline, CDR1 is SGHVS and CDR2 is FQNEAQ. The CDR3 runs 14 residues. V gave up 5 bases and J gave up 8 bases, with 16 bases separating them. The CDR3 bases are TGTGCCAGCAGCCGGGACCGTCTGTCGGATGAGCAGTTCTTC. Residues: CASSRDRLSDEQFF.

The chain has TRBV7-9 and TRBJ2-1; the match to TRBD1 covers 11 bases. Germline CDR1 reads SEHNR; CDR2 reads FQNEAQ (reference sequence). The length of the CDR3 is 15 residues. With V trimmed by 5 bases and J by 4 bases, 4 bases remained unmatched. The CDR3 loop reads CASSAGQGAYNEQFF. The CDR3 region has the DNA TGTGCCAGCAGCGCCGGACAGGGGGCTTACAATGAGCAGTTCTTC.

V and J are TRBV4-3 and TRBJ2-1, with 11 bases fitting TRBD2. V lost 0 bases, J lost 8 bases, and 15 bases stayed unmatched. The CDR3 covers 19 residues. CDR1 LGHNA and CDR2 YSLEER come from the germline V gene. The CDR3, as DNA: TGCGCCAGCAGCCAAGATGGTCCCCTTAGCGGGAGGGCCGTCGATGAGCAGTTCTTC. Residues: CASSQDGPLSGRAVDEQFF.

The chain uses TRBV5-1 and TRBJ2-5; D remains unclear. This CDR3 contains 14 residues. Trimming took off 0 bases at V and 2 bases at J, with 8 bases between the two ends. Germline V lookup: CDR1 SGHRS, CDR2 YFSETQ. As DNA, the CDR3 is TGCGCCAGCAGCTTGGTAATTTCGCAAGAGACCCAGTACTTC. It specifies CASSLVISQETQYF.

This CDR3 is CAIKGGGSRDEQYF. The CDR3 region has the DNA TGTGCCATCAAAGGGGGGGGAAGCCGGGACGAGCAGTACTTC. The J gene is TRBJ2-7, the V gene TRBV10-3, with D possibly TRBD2 on 7 matching bases. Looked up from germline, CDR1 is ENHRY and CDR2 is SYGVKD. The V end was cut by 7 bases, the J end by 5 bases, with 18 bases between. The CDR3 is 14 residues long.

This chain links TRBV28 with TRBJ2-2; 9 nucleotides line up with TRBD1. Losses at the gene ends were 6 bases for V and 9 bases for J; bases not matched to a gene: 11. This CDR3 region has 15 residues. The germline gives CDR1 MDHEN, CDR2 SYDVKM. CDR3 sequence: CASRSGQGGTWELFF. DNA for the CDR3: TGTGCCAGCAGGTCGGGACAGGGAGGAACTTGGGAGCTGTTTTTT.

The chain couples TRBV28 to TRBJ2-4; 14 bases map to TRBD2. Germline V gene lookup returns CDR1 MDHEN and CDR2 SYDVKM. This CDR3 region has 18 residues. V was pared by 5 bases and J by 8 bases, with 14 bases of the junction left unmatched. In nucleotides, the CDR3 is TGTGCCAGCAGTCGCCAGGGACTAGCGGGAGCGGAGAGGTACATTCAGTACTTC. This gives the protein CASSRQGLAGAERYIQYF.

This sequence joins TRBV5-4 and TRBJ2-5; D call uncertain. V was pared by 2 bases and J by 4 bases, with 9 bases between. The germline CDR1 and CDR2 sequences are SGHNT and YYREEE (reference sequence). The CDR3 covers 13 residues. In DNA form, the CDR3 reads TGTGCCAGCAGCTTCGCCAGCTTAGAGACCCAGTACTTC. Translating it yields CASSFASLETQYF.

This rearrangement joins TRBV5-3 to TRBJ1-5; 8 bases line up with TRBD1. TRBV5-3 is an ORF for which the function is uncertain. The CDR3 has 15 amino acids. With V trimmed by 3 bases and J by 3 bases, 5 bases remained unmatched. The CDR3 reads CARSSYRGTNQPQHF. The CDR3 nucleotides read TGTGCCAGAAGCTCATACAGGGGGACCAATCAGCCCCAGCATTTT.

The chain links TRBV2 to TRBJ2-2, with 7 bases fitting TRBD1. V lost 8 bases and J lost 1; bases outside the gene matches: 4. The CDR3 is made up of 14 amino acids. CDR1 is SNHLY and CDR2 is FYNNEI in the germline V gene. The CDR3 DNA reads as TGTGCCAGCGGCCGGACAGGGAACACCGGGGAGCTGTTTTTT. Amino acids: CASGRTGNTGELFF.

The chain uses TRBV5-5 and TRBJ2-7; 10 nucleotides align to TRBD1. The V and J ends lost 4 bases and 0 bases, in that order; junction bases with no gene match: 4. The CDR3 totals 15 residues. From germline, CDR1 is SGHKS and CDR2 YYEKEE (reference sequence). The CDR3: CASSPGQGVSYEQYF. In nucleotides, the CDR3 is TGTGCCAGCAGCCCCGGACAGGGGGTCTCCTACGAGCAGTACTTC.

This rearrangement joins TRBV4-1 to TRBJ2-3, with D tentatively TRBD1 (6 bases). Looked up from germline, CDR1 is MGHRA and CDR2 is YSYEKL. Between the trimmed V and J ends, which lost 1 base and 2 bases, there was a span of 13 bases. The CDR3 has 16 amino acids. The DNA of the CDR3 is TGCGCCAGCAGCCAAGTTTGGCAGGGGACCACAGATACGCAGTATTTT. Encoded protein: CASSQVWQGTTDTQYF.

The V gene is TRBV29-1, the J gene TRBJ2-3; D is uncertain. Germline assignment: CDR1 SQVTM and CDR2 ANQGSEA. V was clipped by 5 bases and J by 3 bases, with 9 bases between them. The CDR3 length is 12 residues. In DNA form, the CDR3 reads TGCAGCGTTTCTGATGGGACAGATACGCAGTATTTT. Amino acids: CSVSDGTDTQYF.

This sequence joins TRBV5-5 and TRBJ2-6; D uncertain. Germline CDR1 is SGHKS and CDR2 is YYEKEE (reference sequence). This CDR3 is built from 16 residues. With 0 bases removed from V and 3 bases from J, the gap between germline ends came to 10 bases. CDR3 bases: TGTGCCAGCAGCTTGGAACCCCAAGGTGGGGCCAACGTCCTGACTTTC. It codes for CASSLEPQGGANVLTF.

V is TRBV29-1 and J is TRBJ1-2; TRBD1 might be the D (6 bases). Trimming took 3 bases from V and 6 from J, leaving 11 bases between them. Germline V gene sequence: CDR1 SQVTM, CDR2 ANQGSEA. This CDR3 comprises 12 residues. The CDR3 nucleotides are TGCAGCGTTGAGGACAGCCTGAATGGCTACACCTTC. Protein: CSVEDSLNGYTF. The entire variable domain, with the rest obtained from reference TRBV29-1 and TRBJ1-2, is as follows: SAVISQKPSRDICQRGTSLTIQCQVDSQVTMMFWYRQQPGQSLTLIATANQGSEATYESGFVIDKFPISRPNLTFSTLTVSNMSPEDSSIYLCSVEDSLNGYTFGSGTRLTVV.

The chain couples TRBV2 to TRBJ2-4; the match to TRBD1 covers 9 bases. With V trimmed by 2 bases and J by 2 bases, 19 bases remained unmatched. Germline values: CDR1 SNHLY, CDR2 FYNNEI. The CDR3 has 21 residues. CDR3 loop: CASSEMGWDRDFRYTKNIQYF. The CDR3 DNA is TGTGCCAGCAGTGAAATGGGGTGGGACAGGGATTTTCGTTATACCAAAAACATTCAGTACTTC. The whole variable domain, filled in from reference TRBV2 and TRBJ2-4, reads EPEVTQTPSHQVTQMGQEVILRCVPISNHLYFYWYRQILGQKVEFLVSFYNNEISEKSEIFDDQFSVERPDGSNFTLKIRSTKLEDSAMYFCASSEMGWDRDFRYTKNIQYFGAGTRLSVL.

This chain uses TRBV7-6 with TRBJ2-3, with D perhaps TRBD1 or TRBD2 (5 bases each). The germline V gene encodes CDR1 SGHVS and CDR2 FNYEAQ. The CDR3 has 19 residues. V was pared by 1 base and J by 0 bases, with 20 bases between. The CDR3 is CASSLDIRGRASSTDTQYF. CDR3 sequence (DNA): TGTGCCAGCAGCTTAGATATTCGGGGCAGGGCCTCTAGCACAGATACGCAGTATTTT.

J is TRBJ1-1 and V is TRBV5-1, with D possibly TRBD1 on 6 matching bases. Germline V gene sequence: CDR1 SGHRS, CDR2 YFSETQ. CDR3 length equals 14 residues. Trimming removed 3 bases at V and 3 bases at J, with 12 bases between. The CDR3 loop is CASSSARGYTEAFF. CDR3 coding DNA: TGCGCCAGCAGCTCAGCAAGGGGGTACACTGAAGCTTTCTTT.

This chain uses TRBV11-3 with TRBJ2-2; D is perhaps TRBD1 (6 bases). Per germline, CDR1 SGHNT and CDR2 YENEEA. This CDR3 has 17 residues. Trimming cost V 0 bases and J 7 bases, with 18 bases left between them. Written as DNA, the CDR3 is TGTGCCAGCAGCTTAGATCGAGTGGGGGCGCCTATCGGGGAGCTGTTTTTT. Its protein is CASSLDRVGAPIGELFF.

J is TRBJ2-5 and V is TRBV4-3; 11 bases line up with TRBD2. After removal of 0 bases from V and 4 bases from J, the junction contained 7 bases not matched to a gene. The germline V gene has CDR1 LGHNA and CDR2 YSLEER. This CDR3 spans 17 amino acids. Here the CDR3 reads CASSQDMGLAGGETQYF. The CDR3 coding sequence is TGCGCCAGCAGCCAAGATATGGGCCTAGCGGGAGGAGAGACCCAGTACTTC.

The chain's CDR3 is CASSPAAYNEQFF. The DNA of the CDR3 is TGTGCCAGCAGCCCTGCCGCCTACAATGAGCAGTTCTTC. The V and J genes are TRBV5-4 and TRBJ2-1; no clear D. Trimming left V 4 bases short and J 2 bases short, with 7 bases between. The germline gives CDR1 SGHNT, CDR2 YYREEE (reference sequence). The CDR3 is made up of 13 amino acids.

This clone was counted once. The rearrangement uses TRBV6-1 and TRBJ2-5, with D possibly being TRBD2 (5 bases). CDR3 length: 13 amino acids. From germline, CDR1 is MNHNS and CDR2 SASEGT. V lost 6 bases and J lost 9, with 17 bases in between. CDR3 bases: TGTGCCAGCAGAACAAGCGGATCAGCGGCCCAGTACTTC. It encodes CASRTSGSAAQYF.

The J gene is TRBJ2-2, the V gene TRBV5-1; D unresolved. Trimming removed 3 bases at V and 6 bases at J, with 12 bases between. The V gene's germline CDR1 is SGHRS and CDR2 YFSETQ. The CDR3 is 14 residues long. CDR3: CASSSGGLAGELFF. The CDR3 DNA reads TGCGCCAGCAGCTCGGGCGGCTTGGCCGGGGAGCTGTTTTTT.

The chain combines TRBV5-1 with TRBJ2-3, with D uncertain. This CDR3 spans 13 amino acids. The ends were cut back, 7 bases at V and 4 bases at J, with 13 bases in the middle. Germline loops: CDR1 SGHRS, CDR2 YFSETQ. Here the CDR3 reads CASALQTSDTQYF. The DNA of the CDR3 is TGCGCCAGCGCCCTCCAAACCTCAGATACGCAGTATTTT.